This record covers a single T cell receptor (beta chain). Its antigen remains unidentified. Base qualities are missing; no much larger clone stands one base away. These data belong to a study of blood T cell repertoires in COVID-19 (TCRdb year 2020). About the investigation overall: Samples covering the acute and convalescent phases of COVID-19 were provided by collaborators in the United States, Italy and Spain. The material from the prospective study consisted of cDNA or gDNA derived from T cells, B-cell-depleted T cells, or PBMCs. The dataset comprised deeply sampled blood TCRbeta repertoires from subjects exposed to, actively infected with, or recovered from COVID-19. The repertoires were made available in a free public database intended to serve as a resource for research on the immune response to SARS-CoV-2. The samples were drawn from the first 160 participants of the ongoing ImmuneRACE study and from over 950 subjects provided by 6 global collaborators. A de-identified subject ID, COVID-19 status, age in years and sex were almost always included in the sample metadata. Where HLA class I and class II types were available, the types were taken from metadata supplied by the sample provider, not from assay-based typing. The paper's findings and limits, for the study overall: The quantity of clinical and demographic metadata differed by source and by participant and was supplied without curation.

Participants in the prospective study were aged roughly 18 to 89 years, lived in over 20 United States geographic areas, and enrolled through a virtual design. Cohort assignment in the prospective study relied on participant-reported clinical history from a screening survey and a study questionnaire. Recovered participants in ImmuneRACE Cohort 3 were defined by two consecutive negative NP/OP PCR tests, clearance by a healthcare professional, or resolution of symptoms. In the prospective study, whole blood, serum and a nasopharyngeal or oropharyngeal swab were collected from each participant by mobile phlebotomists. Participants in the prospective study had the option to provide additional blood draws and questionnaires over an approximately 2-month period. Before DNA extraction, blood samples from the prospective study were shipped at room temperature or frozen. The immunoSEQ Assay, a bias-controlled multiplex PCR, was used to amplify TCRbeta CDR3 regions from genomic DNA. The original methods were these. Nucleated cell counts per sample were estimated from amplification of reference gene primers within the assay. Sequence reads were collapsed and filtered to measure the absolute abundance of every unique TCRbeta CDR3 rearrangement. For each sample, productive Simpson clonality was calculated as the square root of Simpson's diversity index over productive rearrangements. What TCRdb holds here is the immuneACCESS table cut down to in-frame rearrangements. Part of the clones is not present; checked against another copy, under half of the missing clones reflect an unresolved V gene, and the others are unexplained. Clonal size and the V and J genes are those of that table, whereas D and trimming came from the DNA. This sample lists under 450,000 clones; more than 75% were detected once. 1.3% of the sample is held by the ten biggest clonotypes.

This TCR came from a man younger than 40 who had recovered from COVID-19. The sequencing sample was made of PBMCs or T cells enriched from blood (not recorded which).

In nucleotides, the sequence is TGCAGCGTTACCGCAGGGGATGGCGGCTACACCTTC. Translated, it gives CSVTAGDGGYTF. The chain links TRBV29-1 with TRBJ1-2; a tentative D match to TRBD1 spans 6 bases. As encoded in the germline V gene, CDR1 is SQVTM while CDR2 is ANQGSEA. At the junction V is shortened by 5 bases and J by 8 bases, with 15 bases in between. The CDR3 has 12 amino acids, counting the end cysteine and phenylalanine. Just CDR3 DNA is preserved here, 36 bases in frame from base 1. The entire variable domain, with the stretches around the CDR3 drawn from the reference TRBV29-1 and TRBJ1-2 proteins, is SAVISQKPSRDICQRGTSLTIQCQVDSQVTMMFWYRQQPGQSLTLIATANQGSEATYESGFVIDKFPISRPNLTFSTLTVSNMSPEDSSIYLCSVTAGDGGYTFGSGTRLTVV.